Listed here are 5 T cell receptor beta chains from one sample, sequenced in a study of blood T cell repertoires in COVID-19. TCRdb's copy holds only in-frame clones and misses some; the assay was immunoSEQ multiplex PCR. The sample has 150,000 or so clones, around 83% seen once. The sample comprised PBMCs or T cells enriched from blood (not recorded which). These receptors all come from a man aged 45-60 years who had recovered from COVID-19.

This chain uses TRBV6-5 with TRBJ1-1; possibly TRBD1 for D (6 bases). The V and J ends lost 7 bases and 0 bases respectively, with 15 bases between them. The CDR3 extends over 15 amino acids. Germline lookup yields CDR1 MNHEY and CDR2 SVGAGI. The CDR3 DNA follows: TGTGCCAGCATCCCGGGGGGGGCCGTGAACACTGAAGCTTTCTTT. This gives the protein CASIPGGAVNTEAFF.

CDR3 amino acids: CATSDTVDGYTF. CDR3 DNA sequence: TGTGCCACCAGTGATACAGTGGATGGCTACACCTTC. The rearrangement links TRBV24-1 to TRBJ1-2, with unresolved D. Germline loops: CDR1 KGHDR, CDR2 SFDVKD. CDR3 length: 12 residues. Trimming stripped 3 bases from V and 6 bases from J, with 7 bases between.

This clone was detected once. The J gene is TRBJ1-5, the V gene TRBV19; D call uncertain. The CDR3 is 14 residues long. The V end was cut by 9 bases, the J end by 3 bases, with 15 bases between. Germline V gives CDR1 LNHDA, CDR2 SQIVND (reference sequence). CDR3 residues: CASAPNWANQPQHF. The DNA for the CDR3 is TGTGCCAGCGCGCCCAACTGGGCCAATCAGCCCCAGCATTTT.

This clone was seen more than once but under ten times. V is TRBV5-1 and J is TRBJ1-1; TRBD1 matches 7 bases. The CDR3 runs 14 residues. The junction had 13 bases not matched to a gene; V was cut back by 4 bases and J by 10 bases. Germline loops: CDR1 SGHRS, CDR2 YFSETQ. The CDR3 DNA reads as TGCGCCAGCAGCCACCCAACCAACTACAGGGGAGCTTTCTTT. It is translated as CASSHPTNYRGAFF.

This chain links TRBV4-1 with TRBJ2-3, with a weak D call TRBD1 (6 bases). V was shortened by 3 bases and J by 0 bases, with 13 bases between the two germline ends. The germline V gene encodes CDR1 MGHRA and CDR2 YSYEKL. The length of the CDR3 is 16 residues. DNA for the CDR3: TGCGCCAGCAGCCATTACGGGACACGAAGCACAGATACGCAGTATTTT. Translation: CASSHYGTRSTDTQYF.